Presented here are 28 T cell receptor beta chains from one specimen sequenced in a study of T cell repertoires in cytomegalovirus infection. One entry per CDR3 protein, called by TCRdb with MiXCR from the reads. Of over 90,000 distinct CDR3 sequences in the sample, approximately 15% were seen once. Sequenced: PBMCs. These receptors were taken from a human donor in good health (CMV status not recorded). Some clones in this sample may be carry-over from other donors' samples.

This clonotype has a handful of counts. V gene TRBV20-1 combines with J gene TRBJ2-1; TRBD2 might be the D (6 bases). The V end lost 7 bases, the J end lost 2 bases, and 12 bases lay between the germline ends. The germline V gene encodes CDR1 DFQATT and CDR2 SNEGSKA (reference sequence). The CDR3 runs to 13 residues. As DNA, the CDR3 is TGCAGTGTTGGGAGGAGGGCCTACAATGAGCAGTTCTTC. Translating it yields CSVGRRAYNEQFF.

The chain couples TRBV6-2 or TRBV6-3 to TRBJ2-7, with D perhaps TRBD1 (5 bases). The V end lost 5 bases, the J end lost 5 bases, and 19 bases lay between the germline ends. Per the germline V gene, CDR1 is MNHEY and CDR2 is SVGEGT. The CDR3 has 15 amino acids. The CDR3 nucleotides are TGTGCCAGCAGTAGACTCGTCCGGCCGGACAACGAGCAGTACTTC. Translation: CASSRLVRPDNEQYF.

This clonotype was seen at least ten times. The chain uses TRBV6-2 or TRBV6-3 and TRBJ2-5, with no clear D. The V and J ends lost 5 bases and 2 bases respectively, with 12 bases between them. The CDR3 totals 14 residues. The germline V gene has CDR1 MNHEY and CDR2 SVGEGT. The CDR3 bases are TGTGCCAGCAGTACAGATGAGAGACAAGAGACCCAGTACTTC. This translates into CASSTDERQETQYF.

This clonotype was found many times. CDR3 bases: TGTGCCAGCAGCTTAGGGGTGCGACCGGGGGCTTTCTTT. This gives the protein CASSLGVRPGAFF. The rearrangement joins TRBV7-9 to TRBJ1-1; D gene uncertain. Deletions cut 1 base from V and 11 bases from J, with 14 bases between. The CDR3 totals 13 residues. CDR1 and CDR2 (germline): SEHNR, FQNEAQ (reference sequence).

The CDR3 nucleotides are TGTGCCAGCAGTCCTAGCCGCCCTAGCTCCTACAATGAGCAGTTCTTC. It codes for CASSPSRPSSYNEQFF. The genes are TRBV2 and TRBJ2-1, with a possible D match to TRBD2 (5 bases). The CDR3 is made up of 16 amino acids. CDR1 and CDR2 (germline): SNHLY, FYNNEI. V was shortened by 5 bases and J by 0 bases, with 14 bases between the two germline ends.

A remark on this clonotype: One junction end does not reproduce the germline sequence, and a read error may be involved. The chain is built from TRBV11-1 and TRBJ2-3, with D unclear. Germline V gives CDR1 SGHAT, CDR2 FQDESV (reference sequence). This CDR3 contains 15 residues. The CDR3 here is CARSLEGIDTDTQYF. CDR3 nucleotide sequence: TGTGCCAGAAGCTTAGAAGGGATCGACACAGATACGCAGTATTTT.

V and J are TRBV20-1 and TRBJ1-5, with 10 positions matching TRBD1. Germline V lookup: CDR1 DFQATT, CDR2 SNEGSKA (reference sequence). The CDR3 contains 13 residues. J gave up 11 bases and V 5 bases, and 9 bases lay outside the gene matches. CDR3 sequence reads: CSADPGQGPTQHF. CDR3 coding DNA: TGCAGTGCTGACCCGGGACAGGGGCCAACCCAGCATTTT.

This clonotype was observed a few times. The chain uses TRBV20-1 and TRBJ2-3, with a tentative D call TRBD2 (5 bases). Germline V gene sequence: CDR1 DFQATT, CDR2 SNEGSKA (reference sequence). V gave up 3 bases and J gave up 2 bases, with 6 bases separating them. The CDR3 runs 12 residues. Here the CDR3 reads CSARRDTDTQYF. DNA for the CDR3: TGCAGTGCTAGGAGGGACACAGATACGCAGTATTTT.

This clonotype occurred many times. The chain links TRBV4-3 to TRBJ1-1; maybe TRBD1 (6 bases). Deletions cut 1 base from V and 4 bases from J, with 10 bases between. CDR1 is LGHNA, CDR2 YSLEER, per germline. The CDR3 runs 14 residues. The CDR3 region is CASSQVRGLTEAFF. The CDR3 DNA reads as TGCGCCAGCAGCCAAGTTCGGGGGCTCACTGAAGCTTTCTTT.

V is TRBV2 and J is TRBJ2-3; 9 bases agree with TRBD2. CDR1 is SNHLY and CDR2 is FYNNEI in the germline V gene. The CDR3 runs to 16 residues. V was pared by 1 base and J by 5 bases, with 7 bases of the junction left unmatched. CDR3 in amino acids: CASSEGSGGQEDTQYF. For the CDR3, the DNA is TGTGCCAGCAGTGAAGGGAGCGGGGGGCAGGAAGATACGCAGTATTTT.

This clonotype has at least ten counts. V gene TRBV7-2 combines with J gene TRBJ2-3; D remains unclear. In germline, CDR1 is SGHTA, CDR2 FQGNSA. This CDR3 contains 13 residues. V was cut by 6 bases and J by 6 bases, with 13 bases left in between. The CDR3 loop is CASRNPPSDTQYF. The CDR3 DNA is TGTGCCAGCAGGAACCCCCCCTCTGATACGCAGTATTTT.

Only a few counts were recorded for this clonotype. V gene TRBV6-1 combines with J gene TRBJ1-1; tentatively, D is TRBD1 (6 bases). The CDR3 has 14 residues. Germline V gene lookup returns CDR1 MNHNS and CDR2 SASEGT. The V gene lost 6 bases and the J gene lost 3 bases, with 14 bases spanning the gap. DNA for the CDR3: TGTGCCAGCAGCTCGGACAGTCGAGACACTGAAGCTTTCTTT. Amino acids: CASSSDSRDTEAFF.

This clonotype has only a few counts. The J gene is TRBJ1-5, the V gene TRBV15; D unclear. There are 14 residues in the CDR3. From germline, CDR1 is LNHNV and CDR2 YYDKDF (reference sequence). V dropped 0 bases and J dropped 7 bases, with 10 bases sitting between them. CDR3 sequence reads: CATSRDQGLQPQHF. CDR3 coding DNA: TGTGCCACCAGCAGAGATCAAGGATTGCAGCCCCAGCATTTT. The full variable domain, with the rest looked up from reference TRBV15 and TRBJ1-5, is DAMVIQNPRYQVTQFGKPVTLSCSQTLNHNVMYWYQQKSSQAPKLLFHYYDKDFNNEADTPDNFQSRRPNTSFCFLDIRSPGLGDTAMYLCATSRDQGLQPQHFGDGTRLSIL.

This clonotype is labeled medium-sized. The rearrangement links TRBV28 to TRBJ2-1; 7 bases line up with TRBD2. Trimming cost V 7 bases and J 3 bases; bases outside gene matches: 6. In germline, CDR1 is MDHEN, CDR2 SYDVKM. The CDR3 runs to 14 residues. DNA of the CDR3: TGTGCCAGCATTAAGTCTAGCGGCTACAATGAGCAGTTCTTC. This encodes CASIKSSGYNEQFF.

This clonotype has more than one count but fewer than ten. This chain connects TRBV7-6 to TRBJ2-1; D gene unclear. Germline-derived CDR1 and CDR2 are SGHVS and FNYEAQ. This CDR3 region has 13 residues. Trimming stripped 9 bases from V and 0 bases from J, with 9 bases between. The CDR3 DNA is TGTGCCAGTAGGCAGATCTCCTACAATGAGCAGTTCTTC. Its translation is CASRQISYNEQFF.

The rearrangement joins TRBV20-1 to TRBJ1-5; no definite D call. The length of the CDR3 is 14 residues. Germline V gives CDR1 DFQATT, CDR2 SNEGSKA (reference sequence). Trimming removed 6 bases at V and 2 bases at J, with 14 bases between. CDR3 in DNA: TGCAGTGCGTCCGAGATTTACGGCAATCAGCCCCAGCATTTT. It codes for CSASEIYGNQPQHF.

This clonotype has a count of ten or more. The rearrangement links TRBV7-2 to TRBJ1-6; no firm D call. This CDR3 contains 13 residues. V lost 4 bases to trimming and J lost 7 bases, with 8 bases between them. Germline CDR1 is SGHTA and CDR2 is FQGNSA. CDR3 residues: CASSSIQNSPLHF. For the CDR3, the DNA is TGTGCCAGCAGCTCGATACAGAATTCACCCCTCCACTTT. Together with reference TRBV7-2 and TRBJ1-6, the CDR3 gives the full variable domain: GAGVSQSPSNKVTEKGKDVELRCDPISGHTALYWYRQSLGQGLEFLIYFQGNSAPDKSGLPSDRFSAERTGGSVSTLTIQRTQQEDSAVYLCASSSIQNSPLHFGNGTRLTVT.

In this sample, this clonotype turned up many times. The rearrangement uses TRBV12-3 or TRBV12-4 and TRBJ1-1; D is ambiguous. The CDR3 has 14 amino acids. V lost 6 bases to trimming and J lost 1 base, with 12 bases between them. The CDR3, as DNA: TGTGCCAGCAGACGAACCGCGGGGAACACTGAAGCTTTCTTT. This codes for CASRRTAGNTEAFF.

This clonotype was detected a few times. This sequence joins TRBV7-2 and TRBJ2-7; D unresolved. Trimming took 5 bases from V and 6 from J, leaving 11 bases between them. CDR3 size: 12 residues. Per the germline V gene, CDR1 is SGHTA and CDR2 is FQGNSA. This CDR3 is CASSLPIGEQYF. The CDR3 DNA reads as TGTGCCAGCAGCCTACCGATAGGCGAGCAGTACTTC.

The table lists this clonotype with many counts. V and J are TRBV28 and TRBJ2-7; 9 nucleotides line up with TRBD2. After removal of 2 bases from V and 2 bases from J, the junction contained 4 bases not matched to a gene. The V gene's germline CDR1 is MDHEN and CDR2 SYDVKM. The CDR3 sequence is 15 residues long. The CDR3 loop is CASSLQAGGPYEQYF. The CDR3 coding sequence is TGTGCCAGCAGTTTACAAGCGGGGGGCCCCTACGAGCAGTACTTC.

This clonotype was observed a handful of times. The V gene is TRBV19, the J gene TRBJ2-3, with TRBD2 as a possible D gene (5 bases). Germline CDR1 is LNHDA and CDR2 is SQIVND (reference sequence). The CDR3 contains 13 residues. Between the trimmed V and J ends, which lost 8 bases and 2 bases, there was a span of 11 bases. CDR3 residues: CASPDLITDTQYF. CDR3 DNA: TGTGCCAGTCCGGACTTGATCACAGATACGCAGTATTTT.

Ten or more counts support this clonotype. This rearrangement joins TRBV7-2 to TRBJ2-3, with a possible D match to TRBD2 (5 bases). CDR1 and CDR2 (germline): SGHTA, FQGNSA. V was trimmed by 5 bases and J by 2 bases, leaving 17 bases between them. This CDR3 comprises 16 residues. CDR3 sequence reads: CASSHPWRRNTDTQYF. DNA for the CDR3: TGTGCCAGCAGCCACCCATGGAGGCGAAACACAGATACGCAGTATTTT.

This clonotype was observed a few times. The V gene is TRBV5-8, the J gene TRBJ2-2; no clear D gene. CDR3 length equals 16 residues. The V end lost 0 bases, the J end lost 1 base, and 10 bases lay between the germline ends. The germline gives CDR1 SGHTS, CDR2 YDEGEE. The CDR3 loop reads CASSLARRMNTGELFF. CDR3 coding DNA: TGTGCCAGCAGCTTGGCCAGAAGGATGAACACCGGGGAGCTGTTTTTT.

This clonotype was counted ten times or more. The CDR3 DNA is TGTGCCAGCAGCCAAGATTGGAGACAGGGGGACACAGATACGCAGTATTTT. Its protein is CASSQDWRQGDTDTQYF. The chain recombines TRBV14 with TRBJ2-3; 9 bases line up with TRBD1. Losses at the gene ends were 0 bases for V and 2 bases for J; bases not matched to a gene: 6. Germline values: CDR1 SGHDN, CDR2 FVKESK. This CDR3 is built from 17 residues. Using reference TRBV14 and TRBJ2-3 for the parts outside the CDR3, the full variable domain is EAGVTQFPSHSVIEKGQTVTLRCDPISGHDNLYWYRRVMGKEIKFLLHFVKESKQDESGMPNNRFLAERTGGTYSTLKVQPAELEDSGVYFCASSQDWRQGDTDTQYFGPGTRLTVL.

This clonotype was counted a few times. This rearrangement joins TRBV12-3 or TRBV12-4 to TRBJ1-5; unclear D gene. V lost 3 bases, J lost 5 bases, and 5 bases lay in between. The CDR3 covers 12 residues. DNA of the CDR3: TGTGCCAGCAGTTTTAGGTATCAGCCCCAGCATTTT. Its protein is CASSFRYQPQHF.

This clonotype has at least ten counts. The J gene is TRBJ2-7, the V gene TRBV5-1; the D is unclear. V dropped 1 base and J dropped 4 bases, with 9 bases sitting between them. In germline, CDR1 is SGHRS, CDR2 YFSETQ. The CDR3 consists of 13 residues. CDR3 DNA sequence: TGCGCCAGCAGCTTGTACGGCGAATACGAGCAGTACTTC. Residues: CASSLYGEYEQYF.

The chain couples TRBV6-5 to TRBJ2-3; D is uncertain. The CDR3 totals 13 residues. The ends were cut back, 3 bases at V and 5 bases at J, with 9 bases in the middle. CDR1 and CDR2 (germline): MNHEY, SVGAGI. For the CDR3, the DNA is TGTGCCAGCAGTTATACCGTTGGAGATACGCAGTATTTT. Translation: CASSYTVGDTQYF.

This clonotype was recorded many times. V usage is TRBV28 and J usage is TRBJ1-1; tentative D call: TRBD1 (5 bases). Germline V lookup: CDR1 MDHEN, CDR2 SYDVKM. Trimming shortened V by 6 bases and J by 6 bases, and 17 bases separated the two germline ends. This CDR3 is built from 14 residues. The CDR3 loop is CASSPGGGIAEAFF. The CDR3 nucleotides are TGTGCCAGCAGCCCCGGGGGGGGAATCGCTGAAGCTTTCTTT. The variable domain in full, with the rest retrieved from reference TRBV28 and TRBJ1-1, is DVKVTQSSRYLVKRTGEKVFLECVQDMDHENMFWYRQDPGLGLRLIYFSYDVKMKEKGDIPEGYSVSREKKERFSLILESASTNQTSMYLCASSPGGGIAEAFFGQGTRLTVV.